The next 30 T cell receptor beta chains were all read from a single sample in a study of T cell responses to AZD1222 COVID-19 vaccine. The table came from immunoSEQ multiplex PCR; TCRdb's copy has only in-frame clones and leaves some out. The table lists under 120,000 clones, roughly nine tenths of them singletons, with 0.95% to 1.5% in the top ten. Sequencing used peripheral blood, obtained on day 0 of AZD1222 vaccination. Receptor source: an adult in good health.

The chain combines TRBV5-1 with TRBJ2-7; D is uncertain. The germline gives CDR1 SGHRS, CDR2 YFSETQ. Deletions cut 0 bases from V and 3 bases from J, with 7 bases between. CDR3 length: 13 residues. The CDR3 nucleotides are TGCGCCAGCAGCTTGGCCGCGCACTACGAGCAGTACTTC. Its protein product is CASSLAAHYEQYF.

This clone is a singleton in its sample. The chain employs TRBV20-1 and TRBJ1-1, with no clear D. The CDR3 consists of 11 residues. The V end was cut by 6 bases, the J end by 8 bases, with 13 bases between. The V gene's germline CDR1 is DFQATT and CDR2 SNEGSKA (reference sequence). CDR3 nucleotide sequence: TGCAGTGCCCGGGTAACTTCCGAAGCTTTCTTT. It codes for CSARVTSEAFF.

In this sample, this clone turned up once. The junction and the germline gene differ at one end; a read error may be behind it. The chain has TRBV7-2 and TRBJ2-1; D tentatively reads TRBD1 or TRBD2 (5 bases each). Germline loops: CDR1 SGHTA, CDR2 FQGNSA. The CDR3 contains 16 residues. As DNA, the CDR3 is TGTGCCAGCAGCTCCCGGGTGGGGACCTCCAACAATGAGCAGTTCTTC. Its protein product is CASSSRVGTSNNEQFF.

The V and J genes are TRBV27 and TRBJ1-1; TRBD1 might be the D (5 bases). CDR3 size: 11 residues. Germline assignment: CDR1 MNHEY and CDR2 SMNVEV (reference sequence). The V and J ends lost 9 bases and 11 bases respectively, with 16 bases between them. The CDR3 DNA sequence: TGTGCCAGGCCCGAACGTGGGGACGCTTTCTTT. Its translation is CARPERGDAFF.

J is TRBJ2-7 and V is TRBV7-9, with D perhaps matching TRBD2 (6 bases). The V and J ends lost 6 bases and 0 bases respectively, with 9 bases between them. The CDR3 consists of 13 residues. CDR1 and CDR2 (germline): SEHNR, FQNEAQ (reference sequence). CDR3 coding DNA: TGTGCCAGCAGGTCCGGGAGCTCCTACGAGCAGTACTTC. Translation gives CASRSGSSYEQYF.

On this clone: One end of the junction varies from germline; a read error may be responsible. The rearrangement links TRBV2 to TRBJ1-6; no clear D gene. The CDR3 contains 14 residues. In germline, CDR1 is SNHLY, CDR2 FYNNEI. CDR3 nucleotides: TGTGCCAGCAGTGAAGCCTCCTATGATTCACCCCTCCACTTT. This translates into CASSEASYDSPLHF.

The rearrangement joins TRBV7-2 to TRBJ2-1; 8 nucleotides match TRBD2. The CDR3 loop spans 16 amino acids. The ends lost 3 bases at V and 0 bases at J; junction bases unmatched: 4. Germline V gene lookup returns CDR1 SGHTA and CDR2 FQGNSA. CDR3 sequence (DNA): TGTGCCAGCAGCTTCGAGCGGGGGAGCTCCTACAATGAGCAGTTCTTC. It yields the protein CASSFERGSSYNEQFF.

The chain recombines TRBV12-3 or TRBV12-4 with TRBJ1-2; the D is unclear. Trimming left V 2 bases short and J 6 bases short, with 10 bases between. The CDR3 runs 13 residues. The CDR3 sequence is CASSLNSADGYTF. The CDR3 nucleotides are TGTGCCAGCAGTTTAAATTCCGCAGATGGCTACACCTTC.

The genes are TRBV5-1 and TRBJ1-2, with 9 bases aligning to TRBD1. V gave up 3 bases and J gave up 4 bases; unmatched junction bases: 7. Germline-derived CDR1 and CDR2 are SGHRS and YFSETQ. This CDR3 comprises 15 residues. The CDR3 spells CASSWGTGSGYGYTF. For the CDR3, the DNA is TGCGCCAGCAGCTGGGGGACAGGGTCGGGCTATGGCTACACCTTC.

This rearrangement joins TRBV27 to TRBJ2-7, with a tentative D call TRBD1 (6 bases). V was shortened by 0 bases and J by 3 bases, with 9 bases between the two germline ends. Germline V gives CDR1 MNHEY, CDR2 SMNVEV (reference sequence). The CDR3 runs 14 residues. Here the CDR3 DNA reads TGTGCCAGCAGTTTATCCAGGGGACGCTACGAGCAGTACTTC. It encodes CASSLSRGRYEQYF.

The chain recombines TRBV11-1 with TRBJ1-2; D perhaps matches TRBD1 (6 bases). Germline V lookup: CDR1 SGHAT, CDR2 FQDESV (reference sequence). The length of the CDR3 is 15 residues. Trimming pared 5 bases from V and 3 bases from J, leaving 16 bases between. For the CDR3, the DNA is TGTGCCAGCAGCCCCCAAGGGGGTCCCTACTATGGCTACACCTTC. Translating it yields CASSPQGGPYYGYTF.

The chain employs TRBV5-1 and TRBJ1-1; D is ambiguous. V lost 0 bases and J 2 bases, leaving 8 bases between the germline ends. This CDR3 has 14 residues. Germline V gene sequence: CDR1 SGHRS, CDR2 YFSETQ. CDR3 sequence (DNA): TGCGCCAGCAGCTTGGATTACTATAACACTGAAGCTTTCTTT. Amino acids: CASSLDYYNTEAFF.

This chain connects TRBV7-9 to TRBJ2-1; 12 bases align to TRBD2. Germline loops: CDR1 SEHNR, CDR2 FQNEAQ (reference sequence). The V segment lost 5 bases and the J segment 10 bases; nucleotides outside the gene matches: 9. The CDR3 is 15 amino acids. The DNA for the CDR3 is TGTGCCAGCAGCCTAGGACTAGCGGGATTGGACGAGCAGTTCTTC. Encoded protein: CASSLGLAGLDEQFF.

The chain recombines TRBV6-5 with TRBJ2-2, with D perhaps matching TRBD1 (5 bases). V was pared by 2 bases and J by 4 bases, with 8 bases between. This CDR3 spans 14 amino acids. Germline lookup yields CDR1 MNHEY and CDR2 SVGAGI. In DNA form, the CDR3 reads TGTGCCAGCAGTTACCCAAGGGGCACCGGGGAGCTGTTTTTT. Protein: CASSYPRGTGELFF.

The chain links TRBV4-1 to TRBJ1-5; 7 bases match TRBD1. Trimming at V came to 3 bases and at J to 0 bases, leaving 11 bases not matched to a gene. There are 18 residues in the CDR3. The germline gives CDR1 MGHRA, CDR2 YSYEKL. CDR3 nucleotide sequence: TGCGCCAGCAGCCACCCACCCGGGACAGTAAATAGCAATCAGCCCCAGCATTTT. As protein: CASSHPPGTVNSNQPQHF.

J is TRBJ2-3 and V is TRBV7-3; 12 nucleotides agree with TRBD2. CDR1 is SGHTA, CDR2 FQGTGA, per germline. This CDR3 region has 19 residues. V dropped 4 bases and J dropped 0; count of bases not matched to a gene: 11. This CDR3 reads CASSSFTPGLAGSTDTQYF. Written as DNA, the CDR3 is TGTGCCAGCAGCTCCTTTACGCCGGGACTAGCGGGCAGCACAGATACGCAGTATTTT.

The CDR3 sequence is CAISPGLQETQYF. CDR3 in DNA: TGTGCCATCAGCCCGGGACTACAAGAGACCCAGTACTTC. This chain joins TRBV10-3 and TRBJ2-5, with TRBD2 matching over 7 bases. Germline-derived CDR1 and CDR2 are ENHRY and SYGVKD. This CDR3 spans 13 amino acids. The V segment lost 6 bases and the J segment 2 bases; nucleotides outside the gene matches: 3.

The CDR3 region is CASSPQPRVTEAFF. CDR3 DNA: TGTGCCAGCTCACCACAGCCACGGGTAACTGAAGCTTTCTTT. This chain joins TRBV18 and TRBJ1-1; D is unresolved. Trimming removed 1 base from V and 5 bases from J, with 11 bases in between. The germline V gene has CDR1 KGHSH and CDR2 LQKENI. CDR3 length: 14 amino acids. The complete variable domain, with remaining parts taken from reference TRBV18 and TRBJ1-1, reads NAGVMQNPRHLVRRRGQEARLRCSPMKGHSHVYWYRQLPEEGLKFMVYLQKENIIDESGMPKERFSAEFPKEGPSILRIQQVVRGDSAAYFCASSPQPRVTEAFFGQGTRLTVV.

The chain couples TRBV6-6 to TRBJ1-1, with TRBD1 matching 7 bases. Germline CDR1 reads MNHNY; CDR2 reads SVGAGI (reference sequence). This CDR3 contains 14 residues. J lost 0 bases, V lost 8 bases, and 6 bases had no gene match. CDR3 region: CASGTATMNTEAFF. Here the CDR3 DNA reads TGTGCCAGCGGGACAGCTACTATGAACACTGAAGCTTTCTTT.

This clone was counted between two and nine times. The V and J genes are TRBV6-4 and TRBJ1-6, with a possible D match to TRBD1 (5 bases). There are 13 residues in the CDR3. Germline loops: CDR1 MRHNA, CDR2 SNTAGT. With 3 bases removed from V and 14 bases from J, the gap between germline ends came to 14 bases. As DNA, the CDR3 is TGTGCCAGCAGTGAAGGGGCGCATGGCACCCTCCACTTT. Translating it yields CASSEGAHGTLHF.

The CDR3 loop reads CASSSPGELFF. CDR3 sequence (DNA): TGTGCCAGCAGCTCCCCCGGGGAGCTGTTTTTT. The chain links TRBV7-6 to TRBJ2-2; D gene uncertain. Germline V gives CDR1 SGHVS, CDR2 FNYEAQ. The CDR3 runs to 11 residues. Trimming took 4 bases from V and 6 from J, leaving 3 bases between them.

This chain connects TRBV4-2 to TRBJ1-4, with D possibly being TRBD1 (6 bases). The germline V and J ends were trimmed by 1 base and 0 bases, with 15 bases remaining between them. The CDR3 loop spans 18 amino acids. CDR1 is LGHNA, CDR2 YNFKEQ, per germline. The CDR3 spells CASSQGLQGRATNEKLFF. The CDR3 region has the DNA TGTGCCAGCAGCCAAGGGTTGCAGGGGAGGGCAACTAATGAAAAACTGTTTTTT.

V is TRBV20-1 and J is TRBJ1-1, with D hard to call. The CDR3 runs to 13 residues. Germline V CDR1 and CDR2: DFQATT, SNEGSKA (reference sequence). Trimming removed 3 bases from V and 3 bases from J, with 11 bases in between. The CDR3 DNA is TGCAGTGCTAGTTTCGGCGGAGACACTGAAGCTTTCTTT. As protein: CSASFGGDTEAFF.

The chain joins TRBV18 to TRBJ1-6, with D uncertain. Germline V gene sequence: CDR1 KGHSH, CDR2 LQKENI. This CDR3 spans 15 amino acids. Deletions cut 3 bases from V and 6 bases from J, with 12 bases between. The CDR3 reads CASSPGSERNSPLHF. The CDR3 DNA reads TGTGCCAGCTCACCCGGGTCAGAACGTAATTCACCCCTCCACTTT.

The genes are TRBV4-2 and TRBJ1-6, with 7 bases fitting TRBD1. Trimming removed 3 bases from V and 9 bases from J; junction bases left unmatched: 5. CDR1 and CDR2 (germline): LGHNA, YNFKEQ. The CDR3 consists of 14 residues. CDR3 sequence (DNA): TGTGCCAGCAGCCAGCGCCGGGACAGTTCACCCCTCCACTTT. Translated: CASSQRRDSSPLHF.

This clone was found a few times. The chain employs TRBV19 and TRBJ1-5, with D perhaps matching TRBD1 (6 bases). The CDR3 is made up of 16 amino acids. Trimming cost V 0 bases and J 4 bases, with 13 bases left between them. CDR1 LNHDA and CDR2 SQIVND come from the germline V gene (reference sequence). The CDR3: CASSIEDRMRNQPQHF. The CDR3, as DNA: TGTGCCAGTAGTATAGAAGACAGGATGAGGAATCAGCCCCAGCATTTT.

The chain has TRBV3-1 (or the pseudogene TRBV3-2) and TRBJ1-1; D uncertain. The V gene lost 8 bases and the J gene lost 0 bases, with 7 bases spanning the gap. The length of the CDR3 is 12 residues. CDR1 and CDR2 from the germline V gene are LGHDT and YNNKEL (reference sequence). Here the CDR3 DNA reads TGTGCCAGCGGGAGGGTGAACACTGAAGCTTTCTTT. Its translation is CASGRVNTEAFF.

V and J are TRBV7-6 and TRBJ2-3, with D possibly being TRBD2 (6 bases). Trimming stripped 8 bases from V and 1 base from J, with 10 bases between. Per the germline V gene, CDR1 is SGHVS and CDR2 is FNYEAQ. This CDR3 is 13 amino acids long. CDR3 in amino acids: CASRGLGTDTQYF. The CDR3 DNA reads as TGTGCCAGCCGGGGACTCGGCACAGATACGCAGTATTTT.

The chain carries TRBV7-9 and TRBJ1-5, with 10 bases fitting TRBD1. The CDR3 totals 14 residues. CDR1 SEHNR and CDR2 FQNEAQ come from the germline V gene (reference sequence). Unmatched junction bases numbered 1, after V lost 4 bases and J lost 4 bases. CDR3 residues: CASSWGQGNQPQHF. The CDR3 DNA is TGTGCCAGCAGCTGGGGACAGGGGAATCAGCCCCAGCATTTT.

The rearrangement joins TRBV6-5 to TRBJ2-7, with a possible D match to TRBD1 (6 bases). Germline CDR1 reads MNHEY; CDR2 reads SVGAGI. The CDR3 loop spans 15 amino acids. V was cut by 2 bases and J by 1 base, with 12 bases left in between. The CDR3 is CASSYLARGSYEQYF. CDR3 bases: TGTGCCAGCAGTTACCTCGCGAGGGGGTCCTACGAGCAGTACTTC.